The rows below give T cell receptor beta chains drawn from one sample of a study of PD-1 blockade in classical Hodgkin lymphoma. Here immunoSEQ multiplex PCR was the method, and the copy in TCRdb shows in-frame clones only, minus some. Among 14,000 to 15,000 clones, around 82% were seen once, and the ten largest hold around 25%. The source was peripheral blood mononuclear cells (PBMCs), collected before the second cycle of nivolumab. The receptors stem from a human donor with classical Hodgkin lymphoma. CDR3s include the opening cysteine and the closing phenylalanine or tryptophan. The D gene is left open where the match is weak.

length: 13; J: TRBJ2-7; V: TRBV12-5; D: TRBD2; CDR3: CASAGGRSYEQYF
length: 16; J: TRBJ2-1; V: TRBV4-1; D: TRBD2; CDR3: CASSLWTSGGKDEQFF
length: 17; J: TRBJ2-2; V: TRBV6-4; D: TRBD1; CDR3: CASSPTGGFLNTGELFF
length: 14; J: TRBJ1-4; V: TRBV5-1; D: TRBD1; CDR3: CASSWDRVGEKLFF
length: 14; J: TRBJ2-7; V: TRBV7-9; D: TRBD1; CDR3: CASSWTGGDYEQYF
length: 17; J: TRBJ1-1; V: TRBV7-2; D: NA; CDR3: CASSLEWPSGGVTEAFF
length: 15; J: TRBJ2-3; V: TRBV5-6; D: NA; CDR3: CASSLGRTSTDTQYF
length: 15; J: TRBJ2-3; V: TRBV10-3; D: NA; CDR3: CAISLNSGSADTQYF
length: 17; J: TRBJ2-2; V: TRBV7-2; D: TRBD2; CDR3: CASSPLAGGPSTGELFF
length: 19; J: TRBJ1-3; V: TRBV7-3; D: TRBD1; CDR3: CASSFSPGQETLTGNTIYF
length: 14; J: TRBJ1-1; V: TRBV7-8; D: NA; CDR3: CASSPRAMNTEAFF
length: 13; J: TRBJ1-4; V: TRBV4-1; D: NA; CDR3: CASSKADSEKLFF
length: 11; J: TRBJ1-2; V: TRBV20-1; D: NA; CDR3: CSARGHYGYTF
length: 14; J: TRBJ2-7; V: TRBV5-4; D: NA; CDR3: CASSPPTEKAEQYF
length: 17; J: TRBJ1-1; V: TRBV19; D: TRBD1; CDR3: CASRDRKGGQGDTEAFF
length: 14; J: TRBJ1-3; V: TRBV5-4; D: NA; CDR3: CASSLKGFGNTIYF
length: 13; J: TRBJ1-1; V: TRBV19; D: NA; CDR3: CASSTMTDRKAFF
length: 14; J: TRBJ2-7; V: TRBV10-2; D: TRBD1; CDR3: CASTRTGGFYEQYF
length: 14; J: TRBJ1-2; V: TRBV4-2; D: NA; CDR3: CASSRRQLDYGYTF
length: 13; J: TRBJ1-1; V: TRBV5-4; D: NA; CDR3: CASSRSSNTEAFF
length: 14; J: TRBJ2-7; V: TRBV7-8; D: NA; CDR3: CATTLEDPSREQYF
length: 18; J: TRBJ2-5; V: TRBV5-5; D: TRBD1; CDR3: CASSLGPGQGLTQETQYF
length: 14; J: TRBJ1-4; V: TRBV2; D: NA; CDR3: CASSEEAGNEKLFF
length: 11; J: TRBJ2-7; V: TRBV7-2; D: NA; CDR3: CASSFVYEQYF
length: 16; J: TRBJ2-3; V: TRBV5-1; D: TRBD2; CDR3: CASSLGASGITDTQYF
length: 13; J: TRBJ1-2; V: TRBV28; D: NA; CDR3: CASSTRANYGYTF
length: 14; J: TRBJ2-5; V: TRBV19; D: NA; CDR3: CASRPSSVGETQYF
length: 18; J: TRBJ2-7; V: TRBV7-2; D: NA; CDR3: CASSQRGSLATAIYEQYF
length: 17; J: TRBJ2-3; V: TRBV7-2; D: TRBD2; CDR3: CASSLARTSGGTDTQYF
length: 15; J: TRBJ1-2; V: TRBV2; D: NA; CDR3: CASSEAQAGNGGYTF
length: 14; J: TRBJ2-3; V: TRBV5-1; D: TRBD1; CDR3: CASSTGTGPDTQYF
length: 14; J: TRBJ1-6; V: TRBV4-3; D: NA; CDR3: CASSHRTEDSPLHF
length: 15; J: TRBJ2-7; V: TRBV7-6; D: TRBD1; CDR3: CASSLTGGEGDEQYF
length: 13; J: TRBJ1-1; V: TRBV5-1; D: TRBD1; CDR3: CASSLTGDTEAFF
length: 15; J: TRBJ1-2; V: TRBV7-9; D: TRBD1; CDR3: CASSLGLDRGYGYTF
length: 13; J: TRBJ1-1; V: TRBV7-9; D: NA; CDR3: CASSRRGSTEAFF
length: 15; J: NA; V: TRBV27; D: TRBD1; CDR3: CASSPLDRGNYEQYF
length: 15; J: TRBJ1-1; V: TRBV6-5; D: NA; CDR3: CASSYSTALNTEAFF
length: 14; J: TRBJ2-7; V: TRBV6-6; D: TRBD1; CDR3: CASSPGTGSYEQYF
length: 15; J: TRBJ1-2; V: TRBV6-6; D: NA; CDR3: CASSYGSGRNYGYTF
length: 17; J: TRBJ2-1; V: TRBV7-2; D: NA; CDR3: CASSVGRGGSNYNEQFF
length: 14; J: TRBJ1-2; V: TRBV5-1; D: NA; CDR3: CASRPEGPAYGYTF
length: 12; J: TRBJ1-5; V: TRBV28; D: NA; CDR3: CASSGGSQPQHF
length: 13; J: TRBJ2-1; V: TRBV7-8; D: NA; CDR3: CASSLVLADEQFF
length: 15; J: TRBJ1-5; V: TRBV18; D: NA; CDR3: CASSPGLDGNQPQHF
length: 13; J: TRBJ1-1; V: TRBV19; D: TRBD1; CDR3: CASSTGGNTEAFF
length: 16; J: TRBJ2-3; V: TRBV27; D: TRBD2; CDR3: CASSFRAGGPVDTQYF
length: 17; J: TRBJ2-5; V: TRBV4-3; D: TRBD2; CDR3: CASSQVVVTSGVETQYF
length: 17; J: TRBJ2-6; V: TRBV18; D: NA; CDR3: CASSRAGSNSGANVLTF
length: 14; J: TRBJ1-2; V: TRBV7-9; D: NA; CDR3: CASSQTGTLYGYTF
length: 15; J: TRBJ2-6; V: TRBV5-1; D: NA; CDR3: CASSFTGQGANVLTF
length: 17; J: TRBJ2-6; V: TRBV19; D: NA; CDR3: CASSKGRADSGANVLTF
length: 20; J: TRBJ2-2; V: TRBV4-1; D: TRBD2; CDR3: CASSQGLPSPGGPDTGELFF